This entry features one T cell receptor (beta chain) sequence. The antigen is undetermined. The CDR3 extends over 17 amino acids. Germline V gene sequence: CDR1 SEHNR, CDR2 FQNEAQ (reference sequence). Trimming removed 0 bases at V and 2 bases at J, with 14 bases between. MiXCR, applied by TCRdb to the 5' RACE reads, yields one record per CDR3 protein. The table has 250,000 to 350,000 distinct CDR3 sequences, just under 20% seen once. These data are taken from a study of T-cell memory formation after mild COVID-19. Study outcomes and limitations: For second-wave clones that peaked at day 37, SARS-CoV-2 specificity went unverified. Mostly located in CM and EM were contracting CD4+ clones, with contracting CD8+ clones located in EMRA.

The sequenced material came from PBMCs or a T cell subset sorted from them (not recorded which). The V call is TRBV7-9, the J call TRBJ2-1; D is unclear. This sequence originates from a man in his late teens or twenties who had mild COVID-19 (a few samples of this study predate the infection). Cell type and time point are not known. The CDR3 bases are TGTGCCAGCAGCTTAGCCCTAAGTGGCGACGCCTACAATGAGCAGTTCTTC. Amino acid sequence: CASSLALSGDAYNEQFF.